This paragraph covers one T cell receptor beta chain sequence. This specimen comes from a study of blood T cell repertoires in COVID-19. About the research overall: The United States, Italy and Spain were the sources of the acute and convalescent COVID-19 samples. From T cells, B-cell-depleted T cells, or PBMCs came the material, which was cDNA or gDNA.

In the original analysis: Reference gene primer amplification gave nucleated cell count estimates. Sequencing used immunoSEQ multiplex PCR; TCRdb keeps in-frame clones, though not all of them. V, J and clone size are those of that table, while D and trimming were read from the DNA. The table lists about 250,000 clones, roughly 85% of them singletons. Germline V lookup: CDR1 SEHNR, CDR2 FQNEAQ (reference sequence). V was shortened by 4 bases and J by 1 base, with 8 bases between the two germline ends. The CDR3 runs 14 residues. Seattle cases were enrolled at active infection and followed longitudinally.

The receptor comes from a man aged 45-65 years with COVID-19, enrolled during active disease. This rearrangement joins TRBV7-9 to TRBJ2-1; no clear D. Material: peripheral blood. The CDR3 sequence is CASSSRGSYNEQFF. Written as DNA, the CDR3 is TGTGCCAGCAGCTCTCGAGGATCCTACAATGAGCAGTTCTTC.